This T cell receptor beta chain was found in a study of CD8 T cells in ankylosing spondylitis. Notes on the study in general: Some of these motif variants have turned up before, in reports on reactive arthritis synovial fluid and blood. For ankylosing spondylitis blood, a TCR beta motif of under 10 highly homologous variants appeared characteristic.

This clonotype was recorded at least ten times. The antigen remains unidentified. V was cut by 1 base and J by 0 bases, with 12 bases left in between. The CDR3 loop spans 16 amino acids. Per the germline V gene, CDR1 is SGHRS and CDR2 is YFSETQ. A quantitative 5'-RACE method, one with molecular barcodes, was used to make TCR beta libraries. Using its own MiXCR run on the 5' RACE reads, TCRdb lists one record per CDR3 protein. Altogether some 200,000 distinct CDR3 sequences are present, around 13% being singletons, with the ten largest covering 15% to 20%. This TCR derives from a male donor with ankylosing spondylitis or in good health (not recorded which). J is TRBJ2-3 and V is TRBV5-1; TRBD2 is a possible D gene (6 bases). Sequencing was done on a sample of blood, either unsorted or a sorted T cell fraction (not recorded which). The CDR3 reads CASSLNEGGSTDTQYF. Written as DNA, the CDR3 is TGCGCCAGCAGCTTGAATGAGGGAGGAAGCACAGATACGCAGTATTTT.